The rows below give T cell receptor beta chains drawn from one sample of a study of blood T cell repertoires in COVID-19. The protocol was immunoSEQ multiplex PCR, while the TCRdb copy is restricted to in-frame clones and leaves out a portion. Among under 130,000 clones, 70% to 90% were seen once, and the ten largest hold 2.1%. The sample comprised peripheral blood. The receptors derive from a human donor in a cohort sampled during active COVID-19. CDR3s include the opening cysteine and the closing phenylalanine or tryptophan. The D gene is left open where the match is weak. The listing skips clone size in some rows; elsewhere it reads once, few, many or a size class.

DNA: TGTGCCAGCAGCCAAAGATTCCAGGGCCTAGGCGATACGCAGTATTTT; CDR3: CASSQRFQGLGDTQYF; D: -; size: -; length: 16; J: TRBJ2-3; V: TRBV3-1/TRBV3-2
DNA: TGTGCCAGCAGCCCGTCCGGGGTCGTCCGGCAGTTCTTC; CDR3: CASSPSGVVRQFF; D: -; size: -; length: 13; J: TRBJ2-1; V: TRBV7-9
DNA: TGCGCCAGCAGCTTGAGCGGGAGCGATCAGCCCCAGCATTTT; CDR3: CASSLSGSDQPQHF; D: -; size: -; length: 14; J: TRBJ1-5; V: TRBV5-1
DNA: TGTGCCAGCAGCGGACTCAGCCAGTACTTC; CDR3: CASSGLSQYF; D: -; size: -; length: 10; J: TRBJ2-5; V: TRBV2
DNA: TGTGCCAGCAGGGGGGACAGCACTGAAGCTTTCTTT; CDR3: CASRGDSTEAFF; D: TRBD1; size: -; length: 12; J: TRBJ1-1; V: TRBV2
DNA: TGTGCCTGGAGCCAAGCCCCCGGGACCCAGTACTTC; CDR3: CAWSQAPGTQYF; D: -; size: -; length: 12; J: TRBJ2-5; V: TRBV30
DNA: TGTGCCAGTAGCCTACAGGGGTGGGAGACCCAGTACTTC; CDR3: CASSLQGWETQYF; D: TRBD1; size: once; length: 13; J: TRBJ2-5; V: TRBV19
DNA: TGTGCCAGCAGCTTATTGGGGGGGCCCACTGAAGCTTTCTTT; CDR3: CASSLLGGPTEAFF; D: -; size: -; length: 14; J: TRBJ1-1; V: TRBV7-2
DNA: TGTGCCAGCAGTTTAGTTCCCGTGCGGGATGAGCAGTTCTTC; CDR3: CASSLVPVRDEQFF; D: -; size: -; length: 14; J: TRBJ2-1; V: TRBV28
DNA: TGTGCCAGCAGCCCAGGTCAGGGGGCTGAAAGTAATGAAAAACTGTTTTTT; CDR3: CASSPGQGAESNEKLFF; D: TRBD1; size: -; length: 17; J: TRBJ1-4; V: TRBV11-2
DNA: TGTGCCAGCAGCTTGCCCGGACAGGGCCTAAACACCATATATTTT; CDR3: CASSLPGQGLNTIYF; D: TRBD1; size: -; length: 15; J: TRBJ1-3; V: TRBV5-6
DNA: TGTGCCAGTAACAACGGGATGACCTACAATGAGCAGTTCTTC; CDR3: CASNNGMTYNEQFF; D: -; size: -; length: 14; J: TRBJ2-1; V: TRBV19
DNA: TGTGCCGGACAAGGTGGGACTGACAGACTCAACAATGGCTACACCTTC; CDR3: CAGQGGTDRLNNGYTF; D: -; size: -; length: 16; J: TRBJ1-2; V: TRBV30
DNA: TGTGCCAGCAGTTCAGACAGGAAAACCTACGAGCAGTACTTC; CDR3: CASSSDRKTYEQYF; D: -; size: -; length: 14; J: TRBJ2-7; V: TRBV6-5
DNA: TGTGCCTGGAGTGTCAGGACTAGCGGGAGGAGCTACGAGCAGTACTTC; CDR3: CAWSVRTSGRSYEQYF; D: TRBD2; size: once; length: 16; J: TRBJ2-7; V: TRBV30
DNA: TGTGCCATCAGCGGGACAGATACCTACGAGCAGTACTTC; CDR3: CAISGTDTYEQYF; D: TRBD1; size: -; length: 13; J: TRBJ2-7; V: TRBV10-3
DNA: TGTGCCAGCAGCCCCCGCGCGGGGGGGAGCACAGATACGCAGTATTTT; CDR3: CASSPRAGGSTDTQYF; D: TRBD2; size: -; length: 16; J: TRBJ2-3; V: TRBV9
DNA: TGTGCCAGCAGCCTTTTCAGCGGGAGGCCTAACGAGCAGTACTTC; CDR3: CASSLFSGRPNEQYF; D: TRBD2; size: -; length: 15; J: TRBJ2-7; V: TRBV3-1/TRBV3-2
DNA: TGTGCCAGCTCACCACTGGCAGGGAACACTGAAGCTTTCTTT; CDR3: CASSPLAGNTEAFF; D: -; size: -; length: 14; J: TRBJ1-1; V: TRBV18
DNA: TGTGCCAGCAGCCCGGGGGAGGGGGCCAAAAACATTCAGTACTTC; CDR3: CASSPGEGAKNIQYF; D: -; size: -; length: 15; J: TRBJ2-4; V: TRBV21-1
DNA: TGTGCCAGCAGTAATTACGGGGGGGCCTACAATGAGCAGTTCTTC; CDR3: CASSNYGGAYNEQFF; D: TRBD2; size: -; length: 15; J: TRBJ2-1; V: TRBV6-5
DNA: TGTGCCACCACCAGGGGATCTAGCACAGATACGCAGTATTTT; CDR3: CATTRGSSTDTQYF; D: -; size: once; length: 14; J: TRBJ2-3; V: TRBV10-3
DNA: TGCAGCGCCTCGGGACAGGGGAACACAGATACGCAGTATTTT; CDR3: CSASGQGNTDTQYF; D: TRBD1; size: -; length: 14; J: TRBJ2-3; V: TRBV29-1
DNA: TGTGCCAGCTCACGAACGGGACAGGGAAGCAACGAGCAGTACTTC; CDR3: CASSRTGQGSNEQYF; D: TRBD1; size: -; length: 15; J: TRBJ2-7; V: TRBV18
DNA: TGTGCCTGGACCCGACAGGGGGCTTTCTCTGGAAACACCATATATTTT; CDR3: CAWTRQGAFSGNTIYF; D: TRBD1; size: -; length: 16; J: TRBJ1-3; V: TRBV30
DNA: TGTGCCAGCAGTTACTCGAGAGGGAACACTGAAGCTTTCTTT; CDR3: CASSYSRGNTEAFF; D: -; size: few; length: 14; J: TRBJ1-1; V: TRBV6-5
DNA: TGTGCCAGCAGCTTTGGGACTTGGGAGACCCAGTACTTC; CDR3: CASSFGTWETQYF; D: -; size: few; length: 13; J: TRBJ2-5; V: TRBV5-6
DNA: TGTGCCAGCAGCTACCAACAGGGGGCCGGAGAGACCCAGTACTTC; CDR3: CASSYQQGAGETQYF; D: TRBD1; size: once; length: 15; J: TRBJ2-5; V: TRBV7-2
DNA: TGCGCCAGCAGCTTGGAGGCGCAGGGTCTGCCCCAGCATTTT; CDR3: CASSLEAQGLPQHF; D: -; size: -; length: 14; J: TRBJ1-5; V: TRBV5-1
DNA: TGTGCCAGCGGACAAGTGGCAGGGCCCTACGAGCAGTACTTC; CDR3: CASGQVAGPYEQYF; D: -; size: once; length: 14; J: TRBJ2-7; V: TRBV7-2
DNA: TGTGCCAGCTCACCAATCGACAGGGGGACCACTGAAGCTTTCTTT; CDR3: CASSPIDRGTTEAFF; D: TRBD1; size: -; length: 15; J: TRBJ1-1; V: TRBV18
DNA: TGTGCCAGCAGCACAACGACTAGCGGGAGCTACAATGAGCAGTTCTTC; CDR3: CASSTTTSGSYNEQFF; D: TRBD2; size: -; length: 16; J: TRBJ2-1; V: TRBV7-3
DNA: TGTGCCAGCAGTGACTCTAGCGACACCGGGGAGCTGTTTTTT; CDR3: CASSDSSDTGELFF; D: -; size: -; length: 14; J: TRBJ2-2; V: TRBV6-4
DNA: TGTGCCACCAGCAGTCTTGAAGAGACCCAGTACTTC; CDR3: CATSSLEETQYF; D: -; size: few; length: 12; J: TRBJ2-5; V: TRBV15
DNA: TGTGCCAGCAGCCGCCGTGGGGGCTCGGGCCAAGATACGCAGTATTTT; CDR3: CASSRRGGSGQDTQYF; D: -; size: -; length: 16; J: TRBJ2-3; V: TRBV11-1
DNA: TGTGCCAGCAGTTACTTGGCAGGGTCGAGAGATACGCAGTATTTT; CDR3: CASSYLAGSRDTQYF; D: -; size: -; length: 15; J: TRBJ2-3; V: TRBV6-5
DNA: TGTGCCAGCGCGCGACAGGGGGTAAATGAGCAGTTCTTC; CDR3: CASARQGVNEQFF; D: TRBD1; size: -; length: 13; J: TRBJ2-1; V: TRBV19
DNA: TGTGCCAGCTCACTCCCGGGACAGGGTTTCACTGAAGCTTTCTTT; CDR3: CASSLPGQGFTEAFF; D: TRBD1; size: -; length: 15; J: TRBJ1-1; V: TRBV18
DNA: TGTGCCAGCAGCGTCAACGGGGGGGCCTACAATGAGCAGTTCTTC; CDR3: CASSVNGGAYNEQFF; D: TRBD2; size: -; length: 15; J: TRBJ2-1; V: TRBV9
DNA: TGCGCCAGCAGTACAGAAAACTCTGGAAACACCATATATTTT; CDR3: CASSTENSGNTIYF; D: -; size: -; length: 14; J: TRBJ1-3; V: TRBV10-2
DNA: TGTGCCAGCAGGCTGGGGGCTATGAGCACAGATACGCAGTATTTT; CDR3: CASRLGAMSTDTQYF; D: -; size: -; length: 15; J: TRBJ2-3; V: TRBV2
DNA: TGCGCCAGCAGCCCACTCCCAGGGGCAGATACGCAGTATTTT; CDR3: CASSPLPGADTQYF; D: -; size: once; length: 14; J: TRBJ2-3; V: TRBV4-1
DNA: TGCGCCAGCAGCCACCCCCTAGCGGATAGCACAGATACGCAGTATTTT; CDR3: CASSHPLADSTDTQYF; D: TRBD2; size: -; length: 16; J: TRBJ2-3; V: TRBV4-1
DNA: TGTGCCAGCAGTTACATAGCGGGAGAGAGAGAGACCCAGTACTTC; CDR3: CASSYIAGERETQYF; D: TRBD2; size: -; length: 15; J: TRBJ2-5; V: TRBV6-5
DNA: TGTGCCAGCAGTGAAGGGACTAGCGGGAGTCGGGAGCAGTTCTTC; CDR3: CASSEGTSGSREQFF; D: TRBD2; size: -; length: 15; J: TRBJ2-1; V: TRBV6-4